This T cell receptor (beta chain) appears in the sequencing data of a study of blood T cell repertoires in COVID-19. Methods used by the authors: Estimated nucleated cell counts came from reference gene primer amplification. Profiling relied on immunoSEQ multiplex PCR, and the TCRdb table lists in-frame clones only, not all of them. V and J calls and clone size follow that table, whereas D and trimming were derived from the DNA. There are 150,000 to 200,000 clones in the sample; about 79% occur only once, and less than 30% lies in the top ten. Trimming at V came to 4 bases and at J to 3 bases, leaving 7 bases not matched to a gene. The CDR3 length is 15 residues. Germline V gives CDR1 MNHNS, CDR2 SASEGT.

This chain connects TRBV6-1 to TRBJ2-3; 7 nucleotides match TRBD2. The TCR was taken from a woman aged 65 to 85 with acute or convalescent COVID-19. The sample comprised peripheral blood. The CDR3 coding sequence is TGTGCCAGCAGTGGGACTAGATTAAGTACAGATACGCAGTATTTT. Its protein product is CASSGTRLSTDTQYF.